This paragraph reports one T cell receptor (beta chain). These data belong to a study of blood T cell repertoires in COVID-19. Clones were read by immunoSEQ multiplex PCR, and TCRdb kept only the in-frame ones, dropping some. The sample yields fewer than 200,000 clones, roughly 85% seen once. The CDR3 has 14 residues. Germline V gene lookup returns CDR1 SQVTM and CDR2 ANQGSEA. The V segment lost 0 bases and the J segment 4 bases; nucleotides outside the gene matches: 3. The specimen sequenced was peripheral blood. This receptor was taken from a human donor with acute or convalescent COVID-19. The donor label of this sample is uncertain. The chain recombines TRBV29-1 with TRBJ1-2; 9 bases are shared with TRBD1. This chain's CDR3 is CSVEDRGQGYGYTF. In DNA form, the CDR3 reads TGCAGCGTTGAAGATAGGGGACAGGGCTATGGCTACACCTTC.